Described below is a single T cell receptor (beta chain) sequence and its context. The repertoire was sequenced with immunoSEQ multiplex PCR; TCRdb's copy has only in-frame clones and lacks some. The table includes roughly 290,000 clones, 80% to 90% detected once. Trimming took off 5 bases at V and 0 bases at J, with 13 bases between the two ends. CDR3 size: 15 residues. CDR1 and CDR2 (germline): SGHTA, FQGTGA. These data come from a study of blood T cell repertoires in COVID-19. The rearrangement joins TRBV7-3 to TRBJ2-5; D is undetermined. This TCR came from a woman aged 25-40 years who had recovered from COVID-19. Material for sequencing was PBMCs or T cells enriched from blood (not recorded which). CDR3 sequence reads: CASSPPDSDQETQYF. CDR3 DNA: TGTGCCAGCAGCCCCCCCGACTCCGACCAAGAGACCCAGTACTTC.